This T cell receptor (beta chain) was sequenced for a study of T cells in Graves' hyperthyroidism and ophthalmopathy. The CDR3 sequence is 18 residues long. Germline V CDR1 and CDR2: LNHDA, SQIVND (reference sequence). Trimming cost V 7 bases and J 2 bases; bases outside gene matches: 16. The source material, RNA transcripts, was used to amplify TCR beta CDR3 regions. Researchers ran a first-round RT-PCR on the TCR CDR3 using the HTBI primer set. TCRdb analysed the multiplex PCR reads with MiXCR anew, one entry per CDR3 protein. The sample has about 840,000 distinct CDR3 sequences; around 39% are singletons. A few counts support this clonotype.

The clonotype originates from a man aged 18 to 30 with Graves' hyperthyroidism. Specimen: blood. The rearrangement joins TRBV19 to TRBJ2-7, with 11 bases that match TRBD2. The DNA for the CDR3 is TGTGCCAGTACCAAGGGGTCTAGCGGGAGGTTCCCCCCCTACGAGCAGTACTTC. Translated: CASTKGSSGRFPPYEQYF.